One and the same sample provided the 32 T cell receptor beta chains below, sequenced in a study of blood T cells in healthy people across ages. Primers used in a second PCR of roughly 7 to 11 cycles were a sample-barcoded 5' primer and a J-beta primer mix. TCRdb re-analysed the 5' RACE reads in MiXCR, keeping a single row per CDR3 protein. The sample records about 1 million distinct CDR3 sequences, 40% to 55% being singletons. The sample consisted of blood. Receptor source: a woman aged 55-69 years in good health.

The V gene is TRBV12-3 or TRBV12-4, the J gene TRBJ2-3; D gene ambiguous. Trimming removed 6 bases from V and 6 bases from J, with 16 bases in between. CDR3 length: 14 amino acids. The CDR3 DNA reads TGTGCCAGCAGCCTTATTTTTATCGGCGATACGCAGTATTTT. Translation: CASSLIFIGDTQYF.

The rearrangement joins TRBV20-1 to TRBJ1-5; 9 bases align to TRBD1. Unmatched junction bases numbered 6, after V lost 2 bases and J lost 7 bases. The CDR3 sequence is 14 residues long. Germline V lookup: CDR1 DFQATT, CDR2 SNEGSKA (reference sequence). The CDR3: CSARNRGRAQPQHF. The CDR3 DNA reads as TGCAGTGCTAGAAACAGGGGGCGCGCGCAGCCCCAGCATTTT.

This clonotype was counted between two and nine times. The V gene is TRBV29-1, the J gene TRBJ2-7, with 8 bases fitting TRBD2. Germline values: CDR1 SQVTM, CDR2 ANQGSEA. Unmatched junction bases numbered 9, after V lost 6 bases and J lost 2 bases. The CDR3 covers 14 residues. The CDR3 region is CSVETSGDPYEQYF. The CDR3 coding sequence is TGCAGCGTAGAAACTAGCGGAGATCCCTACGAGCAGTACTTC.

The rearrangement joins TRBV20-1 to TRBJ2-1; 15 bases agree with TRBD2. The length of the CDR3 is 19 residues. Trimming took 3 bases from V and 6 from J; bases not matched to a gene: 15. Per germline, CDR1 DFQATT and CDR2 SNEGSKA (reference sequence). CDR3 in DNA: TGCAGTGCTAGTCCCTCGGGACTAGCGGGAGGAGCGTCGGGCAATGAGCAGTTCTTC. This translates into CSASPSGLAGGASGNEQFF.

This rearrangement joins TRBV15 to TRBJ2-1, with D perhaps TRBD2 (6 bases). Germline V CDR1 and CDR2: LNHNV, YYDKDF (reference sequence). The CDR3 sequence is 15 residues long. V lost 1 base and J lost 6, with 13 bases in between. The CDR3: CATSRGRLARNEQFF. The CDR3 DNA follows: TGTGCCACCAGCAGAGGGAGGCTAGCGCGCAATGAGCAGTTCTTC.

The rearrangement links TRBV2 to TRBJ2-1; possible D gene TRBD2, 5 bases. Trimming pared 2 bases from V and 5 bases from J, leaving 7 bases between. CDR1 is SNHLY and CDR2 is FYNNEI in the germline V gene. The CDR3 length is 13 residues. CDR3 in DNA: TGTGCCAGCAGTGAATCCGGGGACAATGAGCAGTTCTTC. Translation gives CASSESGDNEQFF.

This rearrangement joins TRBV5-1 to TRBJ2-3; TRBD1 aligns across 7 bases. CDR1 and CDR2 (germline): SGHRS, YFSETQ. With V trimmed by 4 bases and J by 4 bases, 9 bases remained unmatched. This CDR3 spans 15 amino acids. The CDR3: CASSRRGGVPDTQYF. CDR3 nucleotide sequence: TGCGCCAGCAGCCGCAGAGGGGGCGTCCCAGATACGCAGTATTTT.

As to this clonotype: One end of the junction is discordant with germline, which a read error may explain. Written as DNA, the CDR3 is TGTGTCAGCAGCCAAGATAGGGGGGAGGCTAACTACAATGAGCAGTTCTTC. As protein: CVSSQDRGEANYNEQFF. The rearrangement joins TRBV3-1 to TRBJ2-1, with D perhaps assigned TRBD1 or TRBD2 (6 bases each). Germline CDR1 reads LGHDT; CDR2 reads YNNKEL (reference sequence). This CDR3 is 17 amino acids long.

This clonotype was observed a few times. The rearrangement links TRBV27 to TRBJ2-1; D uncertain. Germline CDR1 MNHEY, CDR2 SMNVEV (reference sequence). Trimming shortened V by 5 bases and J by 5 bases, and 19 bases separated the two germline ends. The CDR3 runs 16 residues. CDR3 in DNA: TGTGCCAGCAGTCCGCCAGTGGGCGCAATAAACAATGAGCAGTTCTTC. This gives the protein CASSPPVGAINNEQFF.

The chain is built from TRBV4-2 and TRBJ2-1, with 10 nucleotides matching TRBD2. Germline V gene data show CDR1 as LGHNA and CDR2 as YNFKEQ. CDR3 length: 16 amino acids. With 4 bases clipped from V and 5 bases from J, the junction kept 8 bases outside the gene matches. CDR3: CASSRPGTSAHNEQFF. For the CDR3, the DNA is TGTGCCAGCAGCCGCCCTGGGACTAGCGCCCACAATGAGCAGTTCTTC.

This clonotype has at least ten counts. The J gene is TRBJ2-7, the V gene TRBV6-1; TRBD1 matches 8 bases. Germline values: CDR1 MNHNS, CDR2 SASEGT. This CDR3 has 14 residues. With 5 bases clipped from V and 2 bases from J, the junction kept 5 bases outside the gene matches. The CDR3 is CASSLKQGAYEQYF. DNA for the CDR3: TGTGCCAGCAGTTTGAAACAGGGGGCCTACGAGCAGTACTTC.

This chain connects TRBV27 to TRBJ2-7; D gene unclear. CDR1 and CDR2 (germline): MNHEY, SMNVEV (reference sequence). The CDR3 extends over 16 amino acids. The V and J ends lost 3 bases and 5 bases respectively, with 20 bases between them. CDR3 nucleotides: TGTGCCAGCAGTTTCCACAGCCAGTTCACATCCAACGAGCAGTACTTC. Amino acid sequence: CASSFHSQFTSNEQYF.

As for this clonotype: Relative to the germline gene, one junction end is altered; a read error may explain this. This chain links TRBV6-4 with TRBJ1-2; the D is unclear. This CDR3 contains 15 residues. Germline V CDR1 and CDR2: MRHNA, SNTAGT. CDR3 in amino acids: CVSSEVSGSSYGYTF. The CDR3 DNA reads TGTGTCAGCAGTGAGGTGTCGGGGAGCAGCTATGGCTACACCTTC.

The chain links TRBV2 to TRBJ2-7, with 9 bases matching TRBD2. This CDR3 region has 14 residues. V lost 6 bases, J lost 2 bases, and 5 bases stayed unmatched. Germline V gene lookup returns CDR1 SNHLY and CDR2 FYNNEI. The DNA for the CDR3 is TGTGCCAGCAGGTCTGCGGGAGGGCCCTACGAGCAGTACTTC. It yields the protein CASRSAGGPYEQYF.

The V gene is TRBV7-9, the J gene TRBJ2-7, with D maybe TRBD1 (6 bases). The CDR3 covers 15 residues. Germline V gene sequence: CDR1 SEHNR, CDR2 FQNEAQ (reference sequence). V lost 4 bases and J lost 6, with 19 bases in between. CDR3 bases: TGTGCCAGCAGCTCGGTGGGGGCACTTTTCTCCGAGCAGTACTTC. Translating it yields CASSSVGALFSEQYF. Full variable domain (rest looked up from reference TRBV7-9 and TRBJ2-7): DTGVSQNPRHKITKRGQNVTFRCDPISEHNRLYWYRQTLGQGPEFLTYFQNEAQLEKSRLLSDRFSAERPKGSFSTLEIQRTEQGDSAMYLCASSSVGALFSEQYFGPGTRLTVT.

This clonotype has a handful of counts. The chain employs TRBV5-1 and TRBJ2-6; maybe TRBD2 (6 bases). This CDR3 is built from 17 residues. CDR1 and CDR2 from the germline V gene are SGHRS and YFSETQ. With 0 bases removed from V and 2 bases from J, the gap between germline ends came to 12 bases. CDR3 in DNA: TGCGCCAGCAGCTTGGCCGGGGGTCTACCTGGGGCCAACGTCCTGACTTTC. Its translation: CASSLAGGLPGANVLTF. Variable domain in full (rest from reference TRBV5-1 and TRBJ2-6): KAGVTQTPRYLIKTRGQQVTLSCSPISGHRSVSWYQQTPGQGLQFLFEYFSETQRNKGNFPGRFSGRQFSNSRSEMNVSTLELGDSALYLCASSLAGGLPGANVLTFGAGSRLTVL.

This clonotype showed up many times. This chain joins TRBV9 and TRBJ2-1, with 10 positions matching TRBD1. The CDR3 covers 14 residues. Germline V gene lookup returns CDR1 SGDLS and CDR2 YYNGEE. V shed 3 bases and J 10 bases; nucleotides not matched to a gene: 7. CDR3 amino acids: CASSAGTGVGEQFF. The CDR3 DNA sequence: TGTGCCAGCAGCGCCGGGACAGGGGTAGGGGAGCAGTTCTTC. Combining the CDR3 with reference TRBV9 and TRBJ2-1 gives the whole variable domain DSGVTQTPKHLITATGQRVTLRCSPRSGDLSVYWYQQSLDQGLQFLIQYYNGEERAKGNILERFSAQQFPDLHSELNLSSLELGDSALYFCASSAGTGVGEQFFGPGTRLTVL.

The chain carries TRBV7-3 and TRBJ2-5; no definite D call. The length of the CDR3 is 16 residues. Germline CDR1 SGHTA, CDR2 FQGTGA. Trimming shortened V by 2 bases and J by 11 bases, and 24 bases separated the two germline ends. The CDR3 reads CASSLSSHLVGNEQYF. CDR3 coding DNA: TGTGCCAGCAGCTTATCTTCCCATCTAGTTGGCAATGAGCAGTACTTC.

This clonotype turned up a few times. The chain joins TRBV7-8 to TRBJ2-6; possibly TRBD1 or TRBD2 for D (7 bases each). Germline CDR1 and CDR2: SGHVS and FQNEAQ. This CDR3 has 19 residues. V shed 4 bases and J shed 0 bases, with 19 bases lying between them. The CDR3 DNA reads TGTGCCAGCAGCTCGGTGGGAGGGACAGCTAGCTCTGGGGCCAACGTCCTGACTTTC. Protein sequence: CASSSVGGTASSGANVLTF. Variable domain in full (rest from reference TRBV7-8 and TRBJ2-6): GAGVSQSPRYKVAKRGQDVALRCDPISGHVSLFWYQQALGQGPEFLTYFQNEAQLDKSGLPSDRFFAERPEGSVSTLKIQRTQQEDSAVYLCASSSVGGTASSGANVLTFGAGSRLTVL.

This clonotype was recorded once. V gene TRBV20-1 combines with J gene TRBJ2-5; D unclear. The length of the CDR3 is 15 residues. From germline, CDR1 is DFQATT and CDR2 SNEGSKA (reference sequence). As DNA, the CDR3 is TGCAGCGCTGCATTTCGTACGATACAACAAGAGACCCAGTACTTC. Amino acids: CSAAFRTIQQETQYF.

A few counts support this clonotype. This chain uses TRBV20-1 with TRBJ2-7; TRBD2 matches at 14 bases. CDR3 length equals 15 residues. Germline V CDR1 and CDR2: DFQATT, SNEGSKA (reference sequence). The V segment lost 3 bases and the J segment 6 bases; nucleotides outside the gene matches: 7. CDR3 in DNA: TGCAGTGCTAGTGGACTAGCGGGAGGTGGCTCCGAGCAGTACTTC. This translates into CSASGLAGGGSEQYF.

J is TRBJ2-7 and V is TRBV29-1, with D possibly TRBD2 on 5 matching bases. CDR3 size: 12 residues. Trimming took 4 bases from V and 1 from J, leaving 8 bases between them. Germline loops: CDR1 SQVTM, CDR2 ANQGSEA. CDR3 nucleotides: TGCAGCGTTGCGGAGGTATCCTACGAGCAGTACTTC. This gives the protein CSVAEVSYEQYF.

The CDR3 DNA reads TGTGCCAGCAGTGTCAGGGGGCGTTATAATGAGCAGTTCTTC. Residues: CASSVRGRYNEQFF. The chain joins TRBV28 to TRBJ2-1, with 8 positions matching TRBD1. The V segment lost 5 bases and the J segment 7 bases; nucleotides outside the gene matches: 7. The CDR3 is made up of 14 amino acids. Germline values: CDR1 MDHEN, CDR2 SYDVKM.

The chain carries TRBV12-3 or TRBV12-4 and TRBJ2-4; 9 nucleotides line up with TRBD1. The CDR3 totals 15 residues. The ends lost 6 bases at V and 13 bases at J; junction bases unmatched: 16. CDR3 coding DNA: TGTGCCAGCAGCCACCCCGGGACAGGGACTTGGGAGCAGTACTTC. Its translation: CASSHPGTGTWEQYF.

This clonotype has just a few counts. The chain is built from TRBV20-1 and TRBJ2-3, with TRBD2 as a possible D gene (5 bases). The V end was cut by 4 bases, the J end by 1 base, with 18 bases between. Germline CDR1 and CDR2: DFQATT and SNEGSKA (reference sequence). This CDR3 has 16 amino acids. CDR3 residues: CSATGMGSVRTDTQYF. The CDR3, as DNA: TGCAGTGCTACCGGGATGGGGAGCGTTCGCACAGATACGCAGTATTTT.

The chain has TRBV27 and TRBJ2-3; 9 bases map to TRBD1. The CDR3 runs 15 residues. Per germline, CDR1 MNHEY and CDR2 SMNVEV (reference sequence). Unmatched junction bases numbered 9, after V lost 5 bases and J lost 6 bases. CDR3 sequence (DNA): TGTGCCAGCAGTCCCCCGACAGGGGGGGTGGATACGCAGTATTTT. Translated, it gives CASSPPTGGVDTQYF.

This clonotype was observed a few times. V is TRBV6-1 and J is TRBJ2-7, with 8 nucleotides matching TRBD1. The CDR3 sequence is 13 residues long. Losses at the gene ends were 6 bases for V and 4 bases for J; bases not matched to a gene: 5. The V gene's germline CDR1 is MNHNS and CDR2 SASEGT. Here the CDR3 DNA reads TGTGCCAGCAGGCGGACAGGGCCGTACGAGCAGTACTTC. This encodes CASRRTGPYEQYF.

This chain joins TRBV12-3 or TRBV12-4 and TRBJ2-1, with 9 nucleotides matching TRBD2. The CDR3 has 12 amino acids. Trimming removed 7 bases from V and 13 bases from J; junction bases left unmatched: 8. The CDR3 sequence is CASKLREGPQFF. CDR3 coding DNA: TGTGCCAGCAAATTGCGGGAGGGCCCTCAGTTCTTC.

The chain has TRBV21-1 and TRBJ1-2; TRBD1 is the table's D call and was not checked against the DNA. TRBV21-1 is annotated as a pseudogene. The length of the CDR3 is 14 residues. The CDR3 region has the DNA TGTGCCAGCAGCACCCGGCCAAGCCCCTATGGCTACACCTTC. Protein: CASSTRPSPYGYTF.

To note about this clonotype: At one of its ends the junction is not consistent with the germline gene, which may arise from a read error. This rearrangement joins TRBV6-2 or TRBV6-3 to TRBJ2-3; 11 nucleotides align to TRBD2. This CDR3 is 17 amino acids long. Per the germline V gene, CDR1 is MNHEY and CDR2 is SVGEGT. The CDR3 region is CVSSPRPTSGGTDTQYF. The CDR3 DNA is TGTGTCAGCAGTCCCCGCCCCACTAGCGGGGGAACAGATACGCAGTATTTT.

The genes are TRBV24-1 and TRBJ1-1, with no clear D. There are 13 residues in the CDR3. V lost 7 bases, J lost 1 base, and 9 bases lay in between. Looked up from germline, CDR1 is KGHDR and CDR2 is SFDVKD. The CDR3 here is CATRRTQNTEAFF. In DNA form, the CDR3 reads TGTGCCACCAGGAGAACGCAGAACACTGAAGCTTTCTTT.

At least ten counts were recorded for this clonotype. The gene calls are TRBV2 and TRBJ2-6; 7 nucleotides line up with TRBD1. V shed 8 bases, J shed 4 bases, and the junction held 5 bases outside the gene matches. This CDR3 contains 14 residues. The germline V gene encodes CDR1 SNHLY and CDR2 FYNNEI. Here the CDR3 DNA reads TGTGCCAGCCGAGACAGGGCAGGGGCCAACGTCCTGACTTTC. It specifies CASRDRAGANVLTF.